There are a few counts of the clone carrying this T cell receptor beta chain. The antigen is undetermined. A much larger clone differs from this one at a single base, so this may be a read error. The data originate from a study of identical twins. Overall study findings and caveats: Conclusions rested on cross-sectional statistics rather than following the same donors. While abundant cord blood beta clonotypes carried fewer insertions, memory repertoires showed no such pattern.

CDR1 SGHRS and CDR2 YFSETQ come from the germline V gene. This CDR3 spans 14 amino acids. V gave up 0 bases and J gave up 5 bases; unmatched junction bases: 3. A universal primer site came from template switching; cDNA carried unique molecular identifiers. TCRdb ran MiXCR on the 5' RACE reads and lists one entry per CDR3 protein. The sample consists of hundreds of thousands of distinct CDR3 sequences, less than 10% of them appearing once. The same data also contributed to another study, on yellow fever vaccine responses in identical twins.

The genes are TRBV5-1 and TRBJ1-1; 8 bases match TRBD1. The receptor's source is a woman younger than 30 in good health. Sequencing was carried out using PBMCs. CDR3 amino acids: CASSLDRGKTEAFF. CDR3 sequence (DNA): TGCGCCAGCAGCTTGGACAGGGGGAAAACTGAAGCTTTCTTT.